These 21 T cell receptor beta chains were all obtained from the same sample, sequenced in a study of CXCR3-negative and CXCR3-positive naive CD8 T cells. The method, 5' RACE with UMI labels, was used to prepare the TRB cDNA libraries. TCRdb reanalyzed the 5' RACE reads and collapses them to one entry per CDR3 protein, without DNA. The data include about 130,000 distinct CDR3 sequences; the top ten clones carry approximately 0.51%. The sample was naive CXCR3- CD8+ T cells from blood. Subset indicated: CD45RO-CCR7+CD27+CD95- naive CD8+ T cells lacking CXCR3 (TNR3-). The receptors originated from a human donor in good health. Some clones in this sample may be carry-over from other donors' samples.

CDR3 amino acids: CASSLLPRDTAYEQYF. The J gene is TRBJ2-7, the V gene TRBV7-8; TCRdb designates TRBD1, a call that cannot be tested without DNA. The CDR3 extends over 16 amino acids. CDR1 and CDR2 from the germline V gene are SGHVS and FQNEAQ.

CDR3 loop: CASTLMSEAFF. The V call is TRBV27, the J call TRBJ1-1; the D gene TCRdb calls, TRBD1, cannot be checked with no DNA. Germline V lookup: CDR1 MNHEY, CDR2 SMNVEV (reference sequence). CDR3 length: 11 residues.

This chain links TRBV15 with TRBJ2-1. The CDR3 spans 13 residues. Germline assignment: CDR1 LNHNV and CDR2 YYDKDF (reference sequence). CDR3 amino acids: CATSRGLGDEQFF.

This chain's CDR3 is CATSTGDGEQFF. The rearrangement joins TRBV15 to TRBJ2-1; no DNA is available, so the TRBD2 call from TCRdb remains unchecked. CDR1 LNHNV and CDR2 YYDKDF come from the germline V gene (reference sequence). This CDR3 has 12 amino acids.

The rearrangement links TRBV7-3 to TRBJ2-2; TCRdb's D call, TRBD2, is unchecked because there is no DNA. The germline CDR1 and CDR2 sequences are SGHTA and FQGTGA. The CDR3 consists of 17 residues. CDR3 sequence reads: CASSLMPWGLPTGELFF. Variable domain in full (rest from reference TRBV7-3 and TRBJ2-2): GAGVSQTPSNKVTEKGKYVELRCDPISGHTALYWYRQSLGQGPEFLIYFQGTGAADDSGLPNDRFFAVRPEGSVSTLKIQRTERGDSAVYLCASSLMPWGLPTGELFFGEGSRLTVL.

CDR3 sequence: CASSLAGNQETQYF. The rearrangement joins TRBV7-8 to TRBJ2-5. This CDR3 comprises 14 residues. Germline CDR1 and CDR2: SGHVS and FQNEAQ.

This chain joins TRBV29-1 and TRBJ2-2. The V gene's germline CDR1 is SQVTM and CDR2 ANQGSEA. This CDR3 is built from 13 residues. The CDR3 loop reads CSVAGANTGELFF.

The V call is TRBV7-9, the J call TRBJ2-7; there is no DNA to check the TCRdb D call of TRBD1. The CDR3 extends over 14 amino acids. The germline CDR1 and CDR2 sequences are SEHNR and FQNEAQ (reference sequence). CDR3 amino acids: CASSLAIRVGEQYF. Complete variable domain (other parts from reference TRBV7-9 and TRBJ2-7): DTGVSQNPRHKITKRGQNVTFRCDPISEHNRLYWYRQTLGQGPEFLTYFQNEAQLEKSRLLSDRFSAERPKGSFSTLEIQRTEQGDSAMYLCASSLAIRVGEQYFGPGTRLTVT.

The rearrangement uses TRBV7-9 and TRBJ2-7. Germline V gene lookup returns CDR1 SEHNR and CDR2 FQNEAQ (reference sequence). There are 18 residues in the CDR3. The CDR3 is CASSHIRNTATYRDEQYF.

Frequency places this clonotype as medium-sized. The rearrangement links TRBV18 to TRBJ1-1. This CDR3 is built from 12 residues. Germline CDR1 KGHSH, CDR2 LQKENI. CDR3 residues: CASSPSEAEAFF. Full variable domain (rest looked up from reference TRBV18 and TRBJ1-1): NAGVMQNPRHLVRRRGQEARLRCSPMKGHSHVYWYRQLPEEGLKFMVYLQKENIIDESGMPKERFSAEFPKEGPSILRIQQVVRGDSAAYFCASSPSEAEAFFGQGTRLTVV.

The genes are TRBV7-9 and TRBJ1-1; the D call from TCRdb, TRBD1, cannot be confirmed without DNA. This CDR3 has 14 residues. Germline lookup yields CDR1 SEHNR and CDR2 FQNEAQ (reference sequence). The CDR3 loop reads CASSPSGTNTEAFF.

The CDR3 loop is CASSSYSYEQYF. The genes are TRBV7-9 and TRBJ2-7. The germline CDR1 and CDR2 sequences are SEHNR and FQNEAQ (reference sequence). The CDR3 totals 12 residues.

The chain links TRBV2 to TRBJ2-2; the TRBD1 assignment by TCRdb is unverifiable without DNA. CDR3 size: 21 residues. Germline V gene data show CDR1 as SNHLY and CDR2 as FYNNEI. CDR3: CASSEVPGQGGGFANTGELFF.

The chain employs TRBV29-1 and TRBJ2-7. Germline loops: CDR1 SQVTM, CDR2 ANQGSEA. The CDR3 extends over 13 amino acids. The CDR3 here is CSVELGEVYEQYF.

The chain recombines TRBV28 with TRBJ2-7; TCRdb's D call, TRBD1, is unchecked because there is no DNA. The length of the CDR3 is 14 residues. Germline CDR1 is MDHEN and CDR2 is SYDVKM. The CDR3 sequence is CASSPQGQGYEQYF. Using reference TRBV28 and TRBJ2-7 for the parts outside the CDR3, the full variable domain is DVKVTQSSRYLVKRTGEKVFLECVQDMDHENMFWYRQDPGLGLRLIYFSYDVKMKEKGDIPEGYSVSREKKERFSLILESASTNQTSMYLCASSPQGQGYEQYFGPGTRLTVT.

The chain is built from TRBV7-2 and TRBJ2-3; TCRdb indicates TRBD1, and absent DNA this call remains unverified. Germline V CDR1 and CDR2: SGHTA, FQGNSA. The CDR3 is made up of 13 amino acids. The CDR3 region is CASSPPLLDTQYF.

The V and J genes are TRBV6-2 or TRBV6-3 and TRBJ2-7; TCRdb lists TRBD1, though no DNA is available to test this call. The germline CDR1 and CDR2 sequences are MNHEY and SVGEGT. The CDR3 runs to 20 residues. The CDR3 region is CASRPPPPGVWAGGAYEQYF.

V is TRBV7-9 and J is TRBJ2-2; TCRdb's D call of TRBD2 is untestable without DNA. Germline V lookup: CDR1 SEHNR, CDR2 FQNEAQ (reference sequence). The CDR3 consists of 16 residues. CDR3: CASSLPGTNHPGELFF.

The chain is built from TRBV6-5 and TRBJ2-1. The germline V gene has CDR1 MNHEY and CDR2 SVGAGI. There are 14 residues in the CDR3. The CDR3: CASSYSSRDNEQFF.

The chain employs TRBV5-1 and TRBJ2-1; TCRdb selects TRBD1, and the lack of DNA leaves this call unchecked. Germline V CDR1 and CDR2: SGHRS, YFSETQ. The length of the CDR3 is 16 residues. The CDR3 is CASSFRPEATNNEQFF.

The V and J genes are TRBV14 and TRBJ1-6. Looked up from germline, CDR1 is SGHDN and CDR2 is FVKESK. The CDR3 runs to 13 residues. CDR3 sequence reads: CASGEILNSPLHF.